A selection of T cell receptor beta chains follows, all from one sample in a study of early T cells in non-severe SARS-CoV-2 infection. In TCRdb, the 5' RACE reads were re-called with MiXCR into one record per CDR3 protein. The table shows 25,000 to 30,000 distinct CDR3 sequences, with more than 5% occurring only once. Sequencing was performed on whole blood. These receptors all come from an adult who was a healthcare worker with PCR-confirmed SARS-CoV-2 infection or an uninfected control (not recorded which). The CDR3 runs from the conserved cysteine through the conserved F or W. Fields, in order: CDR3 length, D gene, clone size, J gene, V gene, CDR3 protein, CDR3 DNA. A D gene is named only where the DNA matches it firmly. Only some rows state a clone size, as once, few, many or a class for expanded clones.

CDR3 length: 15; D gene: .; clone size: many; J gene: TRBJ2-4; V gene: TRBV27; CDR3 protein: CASSPQQGAGNIQYF; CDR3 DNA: TGTGCCAGCAGTCCGCAACAGGGAGCGGGAAACATTCAGTACTTC
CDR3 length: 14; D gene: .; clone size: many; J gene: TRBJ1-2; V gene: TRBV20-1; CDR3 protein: CSAREQRINYGYTF; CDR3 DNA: TGCAGTGCTAGAGAACAGCGTATTAACTATGGCTACACCTTC
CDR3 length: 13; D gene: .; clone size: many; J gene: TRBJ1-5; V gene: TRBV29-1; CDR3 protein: CSAGWRANQPQHF; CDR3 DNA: TGCAGCGCAGGGTGGCGGGCCAATCAGCCCCAGCATTTT
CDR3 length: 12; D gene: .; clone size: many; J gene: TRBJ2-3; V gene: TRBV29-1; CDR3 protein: CSVAPSTDTQYF; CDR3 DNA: TGCAGCGTTGCTCCTAGCACAGATACGCAGTATTTT
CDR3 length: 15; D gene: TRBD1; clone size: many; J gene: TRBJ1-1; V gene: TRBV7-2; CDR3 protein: CASSPSDRRNTEAFF; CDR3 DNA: TGTGCCAGCAGCCCGTCGGACAGGAGGAACACTGAAGCTTTCTTT
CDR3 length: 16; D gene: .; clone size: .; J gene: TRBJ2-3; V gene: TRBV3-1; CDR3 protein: CASSQAAGALADTQYF; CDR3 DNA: TGTGCCAGCAGCCAAGCGGCAGGGGCTCTCGCAGATACGCAGTATTTT
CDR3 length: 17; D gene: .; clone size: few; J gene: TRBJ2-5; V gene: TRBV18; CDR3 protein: CASSPRQTGRNQETQYF; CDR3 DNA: TGTGCCAGCTCACCGCGGCAGACTGGGCGGAATCAAGAGACCCAGTACTTC
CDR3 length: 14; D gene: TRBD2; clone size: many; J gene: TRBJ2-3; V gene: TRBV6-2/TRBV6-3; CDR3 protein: CASSRGLEGDTQYF; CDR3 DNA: TGTGCCAGCAGCCGTGGACTAGAGGGGGATACGCAGTATTTT
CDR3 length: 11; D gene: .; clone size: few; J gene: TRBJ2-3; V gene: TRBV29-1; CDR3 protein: CSVADSGTQYF; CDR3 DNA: TGCAGCGTTGCCGATTCGGGAACGCAGTATTTT
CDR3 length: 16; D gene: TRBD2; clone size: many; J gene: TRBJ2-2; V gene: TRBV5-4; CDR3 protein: CASSWGLAGDTGELFF; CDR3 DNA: TGTGCCAGCAGCTGGGGACTAGCGGGGGATACCGGGGAGCTGTTTTTT
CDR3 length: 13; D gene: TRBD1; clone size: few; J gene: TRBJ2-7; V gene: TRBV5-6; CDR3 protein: CASSLVSGVTGSF; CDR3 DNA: TGTGCCAGCAGCTTGGTCTCCGGGGTGACAGGGAGTTTC
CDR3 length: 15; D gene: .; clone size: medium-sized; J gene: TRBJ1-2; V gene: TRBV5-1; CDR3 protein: CASSSTRTANYGYTF; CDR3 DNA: TGCGCCAGCAGCTCGACGCGGACAGCTAACTATGGCTACACCTTC
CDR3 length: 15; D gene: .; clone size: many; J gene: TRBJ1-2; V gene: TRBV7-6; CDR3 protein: CASSQPGEGPYGYTF; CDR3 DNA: TGTGCCAGCAGCCAGCCGGGGGAGGGGCCGTATGGCTACACCTTC
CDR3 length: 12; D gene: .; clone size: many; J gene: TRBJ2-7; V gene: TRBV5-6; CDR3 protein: CASSLFVTEQYF; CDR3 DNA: TGTGCCAGCAGCTTGTTCGTCACCGAGCAGTACTTC
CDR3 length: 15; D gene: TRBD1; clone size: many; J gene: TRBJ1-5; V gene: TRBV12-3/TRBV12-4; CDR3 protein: CASRGQAAPNQPQHF; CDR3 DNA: TGTGCCAGCAGGGGACAGGCTGCACCTAATCAGCCCCAGCATTTT
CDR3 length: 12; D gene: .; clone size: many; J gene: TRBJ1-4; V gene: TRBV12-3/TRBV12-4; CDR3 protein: CASSGPGTTLFF; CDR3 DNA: TGTGCCAGCAGTGGACCCGGGACAACTCTGTTTTTT
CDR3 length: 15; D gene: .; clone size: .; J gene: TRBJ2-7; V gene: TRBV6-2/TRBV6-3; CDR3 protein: CASSDVPPLNYEQYF; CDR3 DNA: TGTGCCAGCAGCGACGTTCCGCCACTTAACTACGAGCAGTACTTC
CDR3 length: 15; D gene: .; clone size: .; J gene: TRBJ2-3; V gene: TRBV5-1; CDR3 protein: CASSLVSDVTDTQYF; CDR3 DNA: TGCGCCAGCAGCTTGGTGTCGGATGTCACAGATACGCAGTATTTT
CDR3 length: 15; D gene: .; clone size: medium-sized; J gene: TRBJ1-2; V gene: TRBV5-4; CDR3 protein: CASSNTGAGDYGYTF; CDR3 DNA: TGTGCCAGCAGCAACACGGGAGCGGGGGACTATGGCTACACCTTC
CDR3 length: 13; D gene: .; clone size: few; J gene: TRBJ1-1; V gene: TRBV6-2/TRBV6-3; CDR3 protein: CASSLWGNTEAFF; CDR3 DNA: TGTGCCAGCAGTTTATGGGGTAACACTGAAGCTTTCTTT
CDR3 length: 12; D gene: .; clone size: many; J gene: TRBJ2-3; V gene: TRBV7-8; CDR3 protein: CASSSGQSTQYF; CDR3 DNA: TGTGCCAGCAGCTCTGGACAAAGTACGCAGTATTTT
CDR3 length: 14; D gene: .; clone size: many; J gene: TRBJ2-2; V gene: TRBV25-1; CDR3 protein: CASSGRGVTGELFF; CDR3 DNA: TGTGCCAGCAGTGGGAGAGGGGTAACCGGGGAGCTGTTTTTT
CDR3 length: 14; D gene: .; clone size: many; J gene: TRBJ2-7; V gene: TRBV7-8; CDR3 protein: CASSLARGSYEQYF; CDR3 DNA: TGTGCCAGCAGCTTAGCGCGGGGCTCCTACGAGCAGTACTTC
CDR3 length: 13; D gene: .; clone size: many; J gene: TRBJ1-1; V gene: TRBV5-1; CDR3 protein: CASSLGGNAEAFF; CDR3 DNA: TGCGCCAGCAGCTTGGGGGGTAACGCTGAAGCTTTCTTT
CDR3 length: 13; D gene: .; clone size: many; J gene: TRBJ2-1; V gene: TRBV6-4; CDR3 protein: CASSDRDNNEQFF; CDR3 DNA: TGTGCCAGCAGTGACCGGGACAACAATGAGCAGTTCTTC
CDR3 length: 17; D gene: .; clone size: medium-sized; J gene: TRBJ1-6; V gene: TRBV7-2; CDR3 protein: CASSPIPSWRSNSPLHF; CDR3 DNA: TGTGCCAGCAGCCCAATTCCCTCATGGAGGAGTAATTCACCCCTCCACTTT
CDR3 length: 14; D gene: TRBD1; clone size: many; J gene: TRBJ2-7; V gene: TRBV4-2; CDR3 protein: CASSQGVGQGEQYF; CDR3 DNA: TGTGCCAGCAGCCAAGGAGTGGGACAGGGCGAGCAGTACTTC
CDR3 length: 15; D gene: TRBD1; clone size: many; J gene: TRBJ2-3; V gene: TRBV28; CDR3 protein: CATPQGAVGTDTQYF; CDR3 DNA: TGTGCCACCCCACAGGGGGCTGTGGGCACAGATACGCAGTATTTT
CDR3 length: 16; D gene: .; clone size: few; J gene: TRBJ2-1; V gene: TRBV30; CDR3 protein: CAWSVRAGASYNEQFF; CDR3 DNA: TGTGCCTGGAGTGTACGAGCGGGCGCCTCCTACAATGAGCAGTTCTTC
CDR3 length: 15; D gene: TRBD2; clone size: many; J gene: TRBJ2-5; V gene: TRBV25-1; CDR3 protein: CASSSAGGPQETQYF; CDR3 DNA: TGTGCCAGCAGTTCGGCGGGGGGGCCCCAAGAGACCCAGTACTTC
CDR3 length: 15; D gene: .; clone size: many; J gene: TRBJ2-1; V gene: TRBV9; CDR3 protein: CASSVDGLSYNEQFF; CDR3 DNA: TGTGCCAGCAGCGTAGATGGCCTTTCCTACAATGAGCAGTTCTTC
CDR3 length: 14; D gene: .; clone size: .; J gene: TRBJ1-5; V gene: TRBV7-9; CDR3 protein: CASSLGTTNQPQHF; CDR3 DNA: TGTGCCAGCAGCTTAGGGACAACCAATCAGCCCCAGCATTTT
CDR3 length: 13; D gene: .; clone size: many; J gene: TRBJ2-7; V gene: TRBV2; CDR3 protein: CASSEVGTYEQYF; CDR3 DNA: TGTGCCAGCAGCGAAGTAGGAACCTACGAGCAGTACTTC
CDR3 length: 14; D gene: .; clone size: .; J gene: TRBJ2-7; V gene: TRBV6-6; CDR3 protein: CASSYPGPYYEQYF; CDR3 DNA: TGTGCCAGCAGTTATCCAGGCCCTTACTACGAGCAGTACTTC
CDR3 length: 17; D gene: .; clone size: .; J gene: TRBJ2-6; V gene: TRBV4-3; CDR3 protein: CASSQATQGTGANVLTF; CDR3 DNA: TGCGCCAGCAGCCAAGCGACGCAGGGGACTGGGGCCAACGTCCTGACTTTC
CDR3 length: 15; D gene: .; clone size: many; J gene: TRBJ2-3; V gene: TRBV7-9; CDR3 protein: CASSSGDRTTDTQYF; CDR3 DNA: TGTGCCAGCAGCTCAGGAGACAGAACCACAGATACGCAGTATTTT
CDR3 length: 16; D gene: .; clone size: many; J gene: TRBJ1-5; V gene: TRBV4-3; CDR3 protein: CASSQDPPPGDQPQHF; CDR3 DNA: TGCGCCAGCAGCCAAGATCCCCCCCCGGGGGACCAGCCCCAGCATTTT
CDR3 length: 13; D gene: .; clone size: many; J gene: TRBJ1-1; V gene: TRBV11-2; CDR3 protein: CASGTGPSNRAFF; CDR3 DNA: TGTGCCAGCGGCACAGGGCCATCGAATAGAGCTTTCTTT
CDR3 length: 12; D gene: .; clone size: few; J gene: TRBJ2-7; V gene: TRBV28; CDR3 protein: CASSLGEDEQYF; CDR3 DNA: TGTGCCAGCAGTTTAGGAGAGGACGAGCAGTACTTC
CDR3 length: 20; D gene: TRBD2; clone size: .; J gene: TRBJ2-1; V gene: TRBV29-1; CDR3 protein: CSVGKEGLAGPSRSYNEQFF; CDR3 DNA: TGCAGCGTTGGAAAGGAGGGACTAGCGGGCCCAAGTAGGTCCTACAATGAGCAGTTCTTC
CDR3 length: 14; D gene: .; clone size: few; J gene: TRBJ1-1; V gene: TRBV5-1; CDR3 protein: CASSFSGPLLGAFF; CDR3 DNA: TGCGCCAGCAGCTTTAGCGGACCGCTCCTTGGGGCTTTCTTT
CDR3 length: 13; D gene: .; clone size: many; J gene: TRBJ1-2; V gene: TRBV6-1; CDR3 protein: CASNPISRYGYTF; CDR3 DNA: TGTGCCAGCAACCCGATAAGCCGCTATGGCTACACCTTC
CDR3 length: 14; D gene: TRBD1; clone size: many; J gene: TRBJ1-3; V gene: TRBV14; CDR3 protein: CASSQATGGHTIYF; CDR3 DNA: TGTGCCAGCAGCCAAGCGACAGGGGGCCACACCATATATTTT
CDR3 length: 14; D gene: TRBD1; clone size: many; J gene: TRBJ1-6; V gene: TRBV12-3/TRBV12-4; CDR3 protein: CASSWDRYNSPLHF; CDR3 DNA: TGTGCCAGCAGTTGGGACAGATATAATTCACCCCTCCACTTT
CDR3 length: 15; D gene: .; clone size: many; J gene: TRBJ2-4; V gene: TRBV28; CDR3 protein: CASTEGTLAKNIQYF; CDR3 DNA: TGTGCCAGCACCGAGGGCACGTTAGCCAAAAACATTCAGTACTTC
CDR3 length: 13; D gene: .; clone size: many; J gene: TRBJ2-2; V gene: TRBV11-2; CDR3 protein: CASSLVLVGELFF; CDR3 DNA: TGTGCCAGCAGCTTAGTTCTAGTCGGGGAGCTGTTTTTT
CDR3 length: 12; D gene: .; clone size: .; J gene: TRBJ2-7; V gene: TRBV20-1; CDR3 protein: CSVLGVKYEQYF; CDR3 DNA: TGCAGTGTCTTGGGGGTTAAATACGAGCAGTACTTC
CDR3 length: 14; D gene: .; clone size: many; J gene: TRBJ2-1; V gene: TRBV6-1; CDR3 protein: CASTGTRSYNEQFF; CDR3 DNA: TGTGCCAGTACCGGGACCCGTTCCTACAATGAGCAGTTCTTC
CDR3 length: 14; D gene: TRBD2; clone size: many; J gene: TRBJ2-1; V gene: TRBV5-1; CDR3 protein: CASSLTGGPREQFF; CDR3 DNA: TGCGCCAGCAGCTTGACGGGGGGGCCAAGGGAGCAGTTCTTC
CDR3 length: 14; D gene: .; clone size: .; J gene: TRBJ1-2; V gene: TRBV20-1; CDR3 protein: CSARDRRTAYGYTF; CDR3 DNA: TGCAGTGCTAGAGATCGTAGGACGGCCTATGGCTACACCTTC
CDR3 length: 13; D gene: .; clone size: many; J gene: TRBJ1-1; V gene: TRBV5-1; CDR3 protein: CASRHEVNTEAFF; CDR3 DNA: TGCGCCAGCAGGCATGAAGTGAACACTGAAGCTTTCTTT
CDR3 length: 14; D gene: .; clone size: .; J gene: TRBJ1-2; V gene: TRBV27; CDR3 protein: CASSSRGRANGYTF; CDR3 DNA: TGTGCCAGCAGCTCACGGGGCAGAGCAAATGGCTACACCTTC
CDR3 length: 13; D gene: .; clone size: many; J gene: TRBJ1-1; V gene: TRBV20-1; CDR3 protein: CSGKGGVNTEAFF; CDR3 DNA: TGCAGTGGGAAGGGGGGAGTGAACACTGAAGCTTTCTTT
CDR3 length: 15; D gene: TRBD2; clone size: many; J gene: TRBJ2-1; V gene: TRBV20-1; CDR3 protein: CSASVTSGSINEQFF; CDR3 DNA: TGCAGTGCTAGCGTGACTAGCGGGAGTATCAATGAGCAGTTCTTC
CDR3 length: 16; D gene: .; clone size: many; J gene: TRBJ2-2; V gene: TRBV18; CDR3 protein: CASSPAAEPITGELFF; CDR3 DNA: TGTGCCAGCTCACCAGCAGCCGAACCGATCACCGGGGAGCTGTTTTTT
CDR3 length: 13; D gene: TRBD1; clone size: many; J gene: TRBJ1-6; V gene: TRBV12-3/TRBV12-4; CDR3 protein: CASSRDRDSPLHF; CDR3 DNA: TGTGCCAGCAGCCGGGACAGGGATTCACCCCTCCACTTT
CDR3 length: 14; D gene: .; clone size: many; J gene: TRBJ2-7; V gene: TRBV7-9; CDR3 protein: CASSLSGIIYEQYF; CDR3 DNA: TGTGCCAGCAGCCTCAGCGGAATTATTTACGAGCAGTACTTC
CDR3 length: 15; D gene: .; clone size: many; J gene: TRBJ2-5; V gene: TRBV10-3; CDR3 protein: CAISESPSYQETQYF; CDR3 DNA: TGTGCCATCAGTGAGTCGCCTAGCTACCAAGAGACCCAGTACTTC
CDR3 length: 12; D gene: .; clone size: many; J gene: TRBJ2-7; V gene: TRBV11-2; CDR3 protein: CASSPGAYEQYF; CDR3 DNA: TGTGCCAGCAGCCCTGGGGCCTACGAGCAGTACTTC
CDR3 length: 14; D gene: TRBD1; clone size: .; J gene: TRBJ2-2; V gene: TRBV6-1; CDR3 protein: CASSRDRESGELFF; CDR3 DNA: TGTGCCAGCAGCCGGGACAGGGAAAGCGGGGAGCTGTTTTTT